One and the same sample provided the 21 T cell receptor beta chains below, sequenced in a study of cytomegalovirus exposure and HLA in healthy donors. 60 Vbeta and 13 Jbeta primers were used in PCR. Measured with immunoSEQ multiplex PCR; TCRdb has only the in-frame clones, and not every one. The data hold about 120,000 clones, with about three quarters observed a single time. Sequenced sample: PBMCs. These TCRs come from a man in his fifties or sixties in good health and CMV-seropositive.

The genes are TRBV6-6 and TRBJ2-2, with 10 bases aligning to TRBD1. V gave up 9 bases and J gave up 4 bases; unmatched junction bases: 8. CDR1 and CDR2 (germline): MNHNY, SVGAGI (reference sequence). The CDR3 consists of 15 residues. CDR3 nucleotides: TGTGCCAGGAATGGGACAGGGGATATCACCGGGGAGCTGTTTTTT. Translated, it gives CARNGTGDITGELFF.

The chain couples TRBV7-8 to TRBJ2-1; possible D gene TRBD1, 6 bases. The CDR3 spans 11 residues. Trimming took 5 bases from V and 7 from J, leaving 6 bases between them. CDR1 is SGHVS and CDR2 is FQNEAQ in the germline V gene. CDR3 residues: CASSRGNEQFF. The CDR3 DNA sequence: TGTGCCAGCAGCAGGGGGAATGAGCAGTTCTTC.

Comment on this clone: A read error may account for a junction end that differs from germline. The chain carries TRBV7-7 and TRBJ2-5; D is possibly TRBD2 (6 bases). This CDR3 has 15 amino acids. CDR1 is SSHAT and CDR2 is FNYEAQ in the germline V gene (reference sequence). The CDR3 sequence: CASSLAEGEQETQYF. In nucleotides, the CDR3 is TGTGCTAGCAGCTTAGCGGAGGGAGAACAAGAGACCCAGTACTTC.

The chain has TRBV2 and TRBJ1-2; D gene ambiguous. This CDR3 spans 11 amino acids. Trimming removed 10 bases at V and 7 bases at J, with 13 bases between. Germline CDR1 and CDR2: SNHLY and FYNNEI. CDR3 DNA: TGTGCCACCGACAACGTAGGTGGCTACACCTTC. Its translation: CATDNVGGYTF.

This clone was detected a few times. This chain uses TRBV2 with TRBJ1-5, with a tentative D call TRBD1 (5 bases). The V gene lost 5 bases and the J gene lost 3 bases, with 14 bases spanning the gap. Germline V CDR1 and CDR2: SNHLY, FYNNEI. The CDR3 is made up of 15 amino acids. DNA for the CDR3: TGTGCCAGCAGTACCCAGACAGTAGTCAATCAGCCCCAGCATTTT. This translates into CASSTQTVVNQPQHF.

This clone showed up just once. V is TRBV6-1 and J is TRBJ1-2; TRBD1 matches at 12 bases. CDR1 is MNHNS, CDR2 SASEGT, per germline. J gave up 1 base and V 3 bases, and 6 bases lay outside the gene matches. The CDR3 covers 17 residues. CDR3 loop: CASSEGTGGVGNYGYTF. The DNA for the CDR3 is TGTGCCAGCAGTGAGGGGACAGGGGGCGTAGGTAACTATGGCTACACCTTC.

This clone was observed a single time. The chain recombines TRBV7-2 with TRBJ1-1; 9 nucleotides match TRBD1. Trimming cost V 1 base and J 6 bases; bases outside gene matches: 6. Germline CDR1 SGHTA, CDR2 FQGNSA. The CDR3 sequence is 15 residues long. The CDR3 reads CASSLVGQGWAEAFF. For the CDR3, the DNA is TGTGCCAGCAGCTTAGTGGGACAGGGATGGGCTGAAGCTTTCTTT.

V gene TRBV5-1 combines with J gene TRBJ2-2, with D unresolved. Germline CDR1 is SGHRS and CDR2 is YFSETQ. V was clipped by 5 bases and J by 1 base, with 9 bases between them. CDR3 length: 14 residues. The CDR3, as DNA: TGCGCCAGCAGTAAATCACAGAACACCGGGGAGCTGTTTTTT. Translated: CASSKSQNTGELFF.

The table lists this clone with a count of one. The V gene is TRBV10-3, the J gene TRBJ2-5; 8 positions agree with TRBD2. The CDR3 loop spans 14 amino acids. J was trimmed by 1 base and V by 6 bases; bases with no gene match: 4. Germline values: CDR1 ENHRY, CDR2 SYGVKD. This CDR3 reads CAISGGGSQETQYF. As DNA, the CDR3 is TGTGCCATCAGCGGCGGGGGGAGCCAAGAGACCCAGTACTTC.

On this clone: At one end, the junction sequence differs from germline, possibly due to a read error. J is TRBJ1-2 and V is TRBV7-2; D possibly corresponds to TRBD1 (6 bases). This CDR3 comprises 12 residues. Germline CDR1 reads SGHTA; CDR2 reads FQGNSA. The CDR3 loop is CASSPQNRAHAF. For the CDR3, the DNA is TGTGCCAGCAGCCCCCAAAACAGGGCCCACGCCTTC.

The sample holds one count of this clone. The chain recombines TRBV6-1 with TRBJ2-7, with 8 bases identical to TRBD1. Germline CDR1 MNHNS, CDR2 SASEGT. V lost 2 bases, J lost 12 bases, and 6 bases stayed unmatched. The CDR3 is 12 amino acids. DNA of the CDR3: TGTGCCAGCAGTGAATGGGGGGACAGGCCGTACTTC. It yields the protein CASSEWGDRPYF.

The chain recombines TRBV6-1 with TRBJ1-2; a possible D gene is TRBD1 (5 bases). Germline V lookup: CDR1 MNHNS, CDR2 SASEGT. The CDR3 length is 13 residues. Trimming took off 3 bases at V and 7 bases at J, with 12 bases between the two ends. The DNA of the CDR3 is TGTGCCAGCAGTGACTGGAGGGGAGGTGGCTACACCTTC. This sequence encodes CASSDWRGGGYTF.

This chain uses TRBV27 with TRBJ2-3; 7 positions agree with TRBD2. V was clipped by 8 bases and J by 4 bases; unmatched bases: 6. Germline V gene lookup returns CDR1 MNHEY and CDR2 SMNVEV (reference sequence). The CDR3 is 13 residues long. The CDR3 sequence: CASGGGRADTQYF. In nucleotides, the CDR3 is TGTGCCAGCGGGGGGGGGAGAGCAGATACGCAGTATTTT.

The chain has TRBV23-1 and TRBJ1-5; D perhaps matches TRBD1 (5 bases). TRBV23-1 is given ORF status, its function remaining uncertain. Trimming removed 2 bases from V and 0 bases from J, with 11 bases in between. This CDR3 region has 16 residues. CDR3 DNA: TGCGCCAGCAGTCAACCGGGGGGGTATAGCAATCAGCCCCAGCATTTT. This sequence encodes CASSQPGGYSNQPQHF.

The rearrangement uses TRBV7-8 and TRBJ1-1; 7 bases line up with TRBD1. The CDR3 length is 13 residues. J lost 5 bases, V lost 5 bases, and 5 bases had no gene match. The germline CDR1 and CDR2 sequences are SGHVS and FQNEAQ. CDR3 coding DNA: TGTGCCAGCAGCCGACAGGGAGGAACTGAAGCTTTCTTT. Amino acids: CASSRQGGTEAFF.

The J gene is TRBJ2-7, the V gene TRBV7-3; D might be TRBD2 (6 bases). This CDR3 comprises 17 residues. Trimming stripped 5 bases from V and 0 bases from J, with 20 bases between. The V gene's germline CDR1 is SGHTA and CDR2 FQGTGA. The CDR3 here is CASSPQAGLSGSYEQYF. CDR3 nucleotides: TGTGCCAGCAGCCCCCAGGCGGGGTTATCGGGCTCCTACGAGCAGTACTTC.

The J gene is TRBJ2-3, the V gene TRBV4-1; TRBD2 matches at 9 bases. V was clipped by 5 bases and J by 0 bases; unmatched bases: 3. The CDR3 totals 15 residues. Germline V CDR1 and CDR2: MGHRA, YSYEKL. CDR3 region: CASSASGASTDTQYF. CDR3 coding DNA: TGCGCCAGCAGCGCTAGCGGGGCTAGCACAGATACGCAGTATTTT.

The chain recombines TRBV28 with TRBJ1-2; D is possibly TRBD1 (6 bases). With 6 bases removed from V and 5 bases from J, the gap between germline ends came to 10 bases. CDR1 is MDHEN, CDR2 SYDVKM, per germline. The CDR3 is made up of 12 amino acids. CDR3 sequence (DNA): TGTGCCAGCAGCCCAACAGGGTATGGCTACACCTTC. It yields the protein CASSPTGYGYTF.

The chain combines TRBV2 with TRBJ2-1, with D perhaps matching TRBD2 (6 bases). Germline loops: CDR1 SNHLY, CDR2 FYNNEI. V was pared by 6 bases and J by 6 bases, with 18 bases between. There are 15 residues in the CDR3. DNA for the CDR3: TGTGCCAGCAGCTTCCGGGACTTCCGGACCAATGAGCAGTTCTTC. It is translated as CASSFRDFRTNEQFF.

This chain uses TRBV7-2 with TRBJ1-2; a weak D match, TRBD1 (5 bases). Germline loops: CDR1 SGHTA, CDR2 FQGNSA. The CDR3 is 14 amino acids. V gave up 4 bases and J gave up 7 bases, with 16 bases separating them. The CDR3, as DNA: TGTGCCAGCAGCTGGGGGGGGACGAGGGCTGGCTACACCTTC. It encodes CASSWGGTRAGYTF.

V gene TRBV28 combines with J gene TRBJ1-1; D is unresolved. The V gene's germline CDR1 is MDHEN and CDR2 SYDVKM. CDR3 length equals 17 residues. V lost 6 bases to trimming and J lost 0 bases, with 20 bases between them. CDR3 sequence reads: CASSLSLGGGMNTEAFF. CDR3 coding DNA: TGTGCCAGCAGCCTATCACTCGGCGGCGGCATGAACACTGAAGCTTTCTTT.